The 10 T cell receptor beta chains below all came from one sample that was sequenced in a study of T cell changes during pregnancy in multiple sclerosis (dated by TCRdb to the late 2010s). Library preparation used the immunoSEQ multiplex PCR assay. TCRdb carries this immuneACCESS record with in-frame sequences only. Its versions omit some clonotypes, under half of them owing to an unresolved V gene in the studies checked, with the rest unexplained. For this sample the table gives roughly 72,000 clones, of which 85% to 95% were detected only once. The biggest ten clones account for roughly 0.14% of the sample. This material consisted of CD4+ T cells from peripheral blood mononuclear cells, taken after pregnancy. These receptors came from a female donor with multiple sclerosis, enrolled in a pregnancy study.

The CDR3 loop is CASSFQGSYNEQFF. In DNA, the CDR3 is TGTGCCAGCAGCTTTCAGGGCTCCTACAATGAGCAGTTCTTC. The J gene is TRBJ2-1, the V gene TRBV7-9; TRBD1 might be the D (5 bases). V was trimmed by 3 bases and J by 0 bases, leaving 6 bases between them. The CDR3 is made up of 14 amino acids. Per the germline V gene, CDR1 is SEHNR and CDR2 is FQNEAQ (reference sequence).

This clone was seen ten or more times. The chain joins TRBV25-1 to TRBJ2-3; TRBD2 agrees at 11 bases. Germline-derived CDR1 and CDR2 are MGHDK and SYGVNS. Losses at the gene ends were 6 bases for V and 6 bases for J; bases not matched to a gene: 2. CDR3 size: 13 residues. This CDR3 is CASRTSGMDTQYF. Written as DNA, the CDR3 is TGTGCCAGCAGGACTAGCGGGATGGATACGCAGTATTTT.

The chain is built from TRBV5-1 and TRBJ2-1; D unclear. CDR1 is SGHRS and CDR2 is YFSETQ in the germline V gene. The CDR3 totals 14 residues. The germline V and J ends were trimmed by 0 bases and 5 bases, with 9 bases remaining between them. The CDR3 loop reads CASSLVAGNNEQFF. In nucleotides, the CDR3 is TGCGCCAGCAGCTTGGTGGCAGGAAACAATGAGCAGTTCTTC. Complete variable domain (other parts from reference TRBV5-1 and TRBJ2-1): KAGVTQTPRYLIKTRGQQVTLSCSPISGHRSVSWYQQTPGQGLQFLFEYFSETQRNKGNFPGRFSGRQFSNSRSEMNVSTLELGDSALYLCASSLVAGNNEQFFGPGTRLTVL.

J is TRBJ1-2 and V is TRBV28; D unclear. Germline CDR1 MDHEN, CDR2 SYDVKM. The V and J ends lost 3 bases and 5 bases respectively, with 7 bases between them. This CDR3 is 12 amino acids long. In DNA form, the CDR3 reads TGTGCCAGCAGTTTTCGAGGATATGGCTACACCTTC. Its protein product is CASSFRGYGYTF.

V gene TRBV7-9 combines with J gene TRBJ2-3, with TRBD2 matching over 7 bases. The V gene end was trimmed by 3 bases and the J gene end by 3 bases; junction bases not matched to a gene: 6. Germline V gene data show CDR1 as SEHNR and CDR2 as FQNEAQ (reference sequence). The CDR3 has 15 residues. CDR3 nucleotides: TGTGCCAGCAGCTTGGCGGGAGCACGTACAGATACGCAGTATTTT. This gives the protein CASSLAGARTDTQYF.

The rearrangement joins TRBV5-1 to TRBJ2-3; 8 bases match TRBD2. This CDR3 has 18 amino acids. The germline V gene has CDR1 SGHRS and CDR2 YFSETQ. With V trimmed by 3 bases and J by 3 bases, 15 bases remained unmatched. The CDR3 DNA reads as TGCGCCAGCAGCTCCTACTTACTAGCGGATAAGGGGACAGATACGCAGTATTTT. It encodes CASSSYLLADKGTDTQYF.

The rearrangement uses TRBV2 and TRBJ2-5; the D is unclear. The length of the CDR3 is 11 residues. Trimming removed 5 bases from V and 3 bases from J, with 4 bases in between. Per the germline V gene, CDR1 is SNHLY and CDR2 is FYNNEI. CDR3 in DNA: TGTGCCAGCAGTCCTAAAGAGACCCAGTACTTC. It codes for CASSPKETQYF.

The chain couples TRBV5-4 to TRBJ2-4; 11 nucleotides match TRBD2. The J segment lost 3 bases and the V segment lost 4 bases, leaving 9 bases of the junction unmatched. The germline V gene encodes CDR1 SGHNT and CDR2 YYREEE (reference sequence). This CDR3 spans 17 amino acids. The CDR3 region is CASSQKLAGVGKNIQYF. The CDR3, as DNA: TGTGCCAGCAGCCAAAAACTAGCGGGAGTTGGCAAAAACATTCAGTACTTC.

CDR3 DNA: TGCAGCGTTGGTCAGCCCGAGGGGCCCCAGCATTTT. The encoded protein is CSVGQPEGPQHF. V and J are TRBV29-1 and TRBJ1-5; no firm D call. The CDR3 is 12 amino acids. Germline values: CDR1 SQVTM, CDR2 ANQGSEA. V gave up 4 bases and J gave up 9 bases, with 13 bases separating them.

In DNA form, the CDR3 reads TGTGCCAGCAGCAAAGTCCCAGCCGAGGGACTAGCGGCAACCTACAATGAGCAGTTCTTC. Its translation: CASSKVPAEGLAATYNEQFF. The chain uses TRBV21-1 and TRBJ2-1; the D call of TRBD2 is as the table states it, not checked on the DNA. TRBV21-1 is termed a pseudogene. This CDR3 contains 20 residues.